The 14 T cell receptor beta chains in this list originate from one sample, sequenced in a study of blood T cell repertoires in COVID-19. The method was immunoSEQ multiplex PCR; TCRdb's version includes in-frame clones alone and lacks a portion of them. The data contain roughly 68,000 clones, 76% of them singletons. The sample was peripheral blood. The receptors shown here come from a man aged 55 to 70 with COVID-19, enrolled during active disease.

The chain couples TRBV6-5 to TRBJ1-4, with a weak D call TRBD1 (5 bases). CDR1 and CDR2 from the germline V gene are MNHEY and SVGAGI. Deletions cut 4 bases from V and 11 bases from J, with 11 bases between. The CDR3 has 12 amino acids. CDR3 nucleotide sequence: TGTGCCAGCAGTTTGGACCGGGGGAAACTGTTTTTT. Its protein is CASSLDRGKLFF.

V and J are TRBV11-1 and TRBJ2-4; the D gene is possibly TRBD1 (5 bases). This CDR3 spans 14 amino acids. V was cut by 2 bases and J by 6 bases, with 11 bases left in between. CDR1 SGHAT and CDR2 FQDESV come from the germline V gene (reference sequence). CDR3 sequence reads: CASSLRGLGNIQYF. The CDR3, as DNA: TGTGCCAGCAGCTTAAGGGGCTTGGGAAACATTCAGTACTTC. The whole variable domain, filled in from reference TRBV11-1 and TRBJ2-4, reads EAEVAQSPRYKITEKSQAVAFWCDPISGHATLYWYRQILGQGPELLVQFQDESVVDDSQLPKDRFSAERLKGVDSTLKIQPAELGDSAMYLCASSLRGLGNIQYFGAGTRLSVL.

This rearrangement joins TRBV5-4 to TRBJ2-1; 8 positions match TRBD2. The CDR3 contains 15 residues. Per the germline V gene, CDR1 is SGHNT and CDR2 is YYREEE (reference sequence). With V trimmed by 4 bases and J by 4 bases, 7 bases remained unmatched. The CDR3 here is CASSPSGGGYNEQFF. The CDR3 DNA is TGTGCCAGCAGCCCGAGCGGGGGAGGATACAATGAGCAGTTCTTC.

This clone was counted a few times. Here the CDR3 DNA reads TGTGCCTGTGGGGGGTTTAGGTACTACGAGCAGTACTTC. Translation gives CACGGFRYYEQYF. The chain has TRBV30 and TRBJ2-7, with D possibly being TRBD2 (6 bases). This CDR3 has 13 residues. Trimming shortened V by 6 bases and J by 3 bases, and 15 bases separated the two germline ends. Looked up from germline, CDR1 is GTSNPN and CDR2 is SVGIG (reference sequence).

The rearrangement uses TRBV19 and TRBJ2-2; D is possibly TRBD1 (6 bases). CDR3 length equals 15 residues. CDR1 is LNHDA, CDR2 SQIVND, per germline (reference sequence). Trimming removed 5 bases from V and 4 bases from J, with 14 bases in between. The CDR3 nucleotides are TGTGCCAGTAGTTACGGGACAACGGGCACCGGGGAGCTGTTTTTT. It is translated as CASSYGTTGTGELFF.

The chain uses TRBV6-6 and TRBJ2-5; D might be TRBD1 (7 bases). This CDR3 contains 14 residues. Germline V gives CDR1 MNHNY, CDR2 SVGAGI (reference sequence). The chain's CDR3 is CATAGGRNQETQYF. Written as DNA, the CDR3 is TGTGCGACCGCAGGGGGGCGAAACCAAGAGACCCAGTACTTC.

This chain connects TRBV16 to TRBJ2-7; D is unclear. The germline V gene encodes CDR1 KGHSY and CDR2 FQNENV. The V end was cut by 7 bases, the J end by 6 bases, with 13 bases between. The CDR3 sequence is 12 residues long. The DNA for the CDR3 is TGTGCCAGCACAACTCCTCCCTCCGAGCAGTACTTC. Protein sequence: CASTTPPSEQYF. Supplemented by reference TRBV16 and TRBJ2-7, the full variable domain reads GEEVAQTPKHLVRGEGQKAKLYCAPIKGHSYVFWYQQVLKNEFKFLISFQNENVFDETGMPKERFSAKCLPNSPCSLEIQATKLEDSAVYFCASTTPPSEQYFGPGTRLTVT.

This chain uses TRBV2 with TRBJ1-2, with TRBD1 identical over 12 bases. From germline, CDR1 is SNHLY and CDR2 FYNNEI. CDR3 length: 16 amino acids. J lost 2 bases, V lost 5 bases, and 6 bases had no gene match. Written as DNA, the CDR3 is TGTGCCAGCAGTTCCGGGACAGGGGGCTCCAACTATGGCTACACCTTC. Protein sequence: CASSSGTGGSNYGYTF.

The CDR3 reads CASGTGRRQETQYF. The DNA for the CDR3 is TGTGCCAGCGGGACAGGGCGACGACAAGAGACCCAGTACTTC. The rearrangement uses TRBV6-5 and TRBJ2-5; TRBD1 matches at 9 bases. The V gene end was trimmed by 8 bases and the J gene end by 2 bases; junction bases not matched to a gene: 6. Germline loops: CDR1 MNHEY, CDR2 SVGAGI. The CDR3 is 14 residues long.

This chain connects TRBV10-3 to TRBJ2-2; tentative D call: TRBD2 (5 bases). The CDR3 covers 15 residues. V lost 6 bases and J 6 bases, leaving 17 bases between the germline ends. Per germline, CDR1 ENHRY and CDR2 SYGVKD. CDR3 in DNA: TGTGCCATCAGCTTGAGGGCCCAGTCCCCCGGGGAGCTGTTTTTT. Protein: CAISLRAQSPGELFF.

This clone showed up many times. For the CDR3, the DNA is TGTGCCAGCGGAACTAGCTTGCAGCAGTACTTC. As protein: CASGTSLQQYF. The rearrangement links TRBV6-5 to TRBJ2-7; tentatively, D is TRBD2 (6 bases). The CDR3 sequence is 11 residues long. V dropped 8 bases and J dropped 8 bases, with 13 bases sitting between them. From germline, CDR1 is MNHEY and CDR2 SVGAGI.

This sequence joins TRBV6-2 or TRBV6-3 and TRBJ1-2; no definite D call. Germline values: CDR1 MNHEY, CDR2 SVGEGT. This CDR3 is 14 amino acids long. Trimming removed 0 bases at V and 8 bases at J, with 13 bases between. CDR3 sequence (DNA): TGTGCCAGCAGTTACTCCGGAGAGGCTGAAGGCTACACCTTC. Encoded protein: CASSYSGEAEGYTF.

The chain recombines TRBV27 with TRBJ1-6, with no clear D. Germline V gene data show CDR1 as MNHEY and CDR2 as SMNVEV (reference sequence). Trimming cost V 5 bases and J 8 bases, with 19 bases left between them. This CDR3 contains 16 residues. The CDR3 here is CASSPLGGIMYSPLHF. DNA of the CDR3: TGTGCCAGCAGTCCCCTGGGAGGGATTATGTATTCACCCCTCCACTTT.

This clone occurred once. The rearrangement uses TRBV6-1 and TRBJ2-7; no clear D. Deletions cut 2 bases from V and 7 bases from J, with 12 bases between. CDR3 size: 13 residues. The germline V gene encodes CDR1 MNHNS and CDR2 SASEGT. Here the CDR3 DNA reads TGTGCCAGCAGTGAAAACCCCCGAGTAGAGCAGTACTTC. This translates into CASSENPRVEQYF.